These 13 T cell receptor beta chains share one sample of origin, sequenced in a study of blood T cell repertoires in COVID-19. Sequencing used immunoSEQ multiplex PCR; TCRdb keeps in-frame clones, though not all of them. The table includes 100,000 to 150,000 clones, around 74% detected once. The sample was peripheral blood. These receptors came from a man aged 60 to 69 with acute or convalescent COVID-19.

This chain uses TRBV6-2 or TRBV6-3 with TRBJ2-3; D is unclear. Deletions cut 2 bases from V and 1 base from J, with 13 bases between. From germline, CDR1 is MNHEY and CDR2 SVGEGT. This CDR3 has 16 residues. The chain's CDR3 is CASSYLAGAGTDTQYF. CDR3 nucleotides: TGTGCCAGCAGTTACCTGGCAGGCGCCGGCACAGATACGCAGTATTTT.

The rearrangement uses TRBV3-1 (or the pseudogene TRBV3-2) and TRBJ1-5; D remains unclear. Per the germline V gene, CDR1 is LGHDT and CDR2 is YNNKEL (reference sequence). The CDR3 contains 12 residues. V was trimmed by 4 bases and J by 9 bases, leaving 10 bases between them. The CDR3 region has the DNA TGTGCCAGCAGCCGTGAAGGCGGGCCCCAGCATTTT. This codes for CASSREGGPQHF.

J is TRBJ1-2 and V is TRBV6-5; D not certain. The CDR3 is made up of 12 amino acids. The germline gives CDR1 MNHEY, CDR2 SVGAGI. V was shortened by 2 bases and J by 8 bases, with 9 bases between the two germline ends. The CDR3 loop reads CASSYASGGYTF. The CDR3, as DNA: TGTGCCAGCAGTTACGCCTCAGGAGGCTACACCTTC.

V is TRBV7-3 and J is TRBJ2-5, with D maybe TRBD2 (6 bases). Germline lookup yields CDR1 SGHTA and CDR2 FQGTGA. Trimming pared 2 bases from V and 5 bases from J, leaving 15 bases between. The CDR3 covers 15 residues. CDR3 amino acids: CASSLEGLARETQYF. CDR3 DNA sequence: TGTGCCAGCAGCTTAGAGGGGCTAGCGAGGGAGACCCAGTACTTC.

CDR3 sequence reads: CASRGGANTEAFF. The CDR3 nucleotides read TGTGCCAGTAGGGGAGGTGCGAACACTGAAGCTTTCTTT. The V call is TRBV19, the J call TRBJ1-1; D gene uncertain. Trimming took off 6 bases at V and 1 base at J, with 9 bases between the two ends. CDR1 is LNHDA and CDR2 is SQIVND in the germline V gene (reference sequence). This CDR3 spans 13 amino acids.

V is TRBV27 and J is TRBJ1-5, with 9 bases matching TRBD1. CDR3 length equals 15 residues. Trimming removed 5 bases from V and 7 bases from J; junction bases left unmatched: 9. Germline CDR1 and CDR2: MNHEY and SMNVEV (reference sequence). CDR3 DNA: TGTGCCAGCAGTGCATACAGGGGGCGGGAACAGCCCCAGCATTTT. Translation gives CASSAYRGREQPQHF.

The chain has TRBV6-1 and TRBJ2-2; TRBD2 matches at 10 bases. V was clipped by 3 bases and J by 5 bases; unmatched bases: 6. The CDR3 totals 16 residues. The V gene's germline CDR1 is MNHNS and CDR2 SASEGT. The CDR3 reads CASSDLAGVGTGELFF. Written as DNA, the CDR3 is TGTGCCAGCAGTGATCTAGCGGGAGTGGGTACCGGGGAGCTGTTTTTT.

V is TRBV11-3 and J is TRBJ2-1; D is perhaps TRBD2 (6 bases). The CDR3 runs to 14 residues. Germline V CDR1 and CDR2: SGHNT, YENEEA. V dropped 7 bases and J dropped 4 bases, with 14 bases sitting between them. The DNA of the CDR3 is TGTGCCAGCAAGACTAGATCAGTATACAATGAGCAGTTCTTC. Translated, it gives CASKTRSVYNEQFF.

The DNA for the CDR3 is TGTGCCGGTGCAAGGTCGTGGTGGGAGTCCTACGAGCAGTACTTC. Translated, it gives CAGARSWWESYEQYF. The J gene is TRBJ2-7, the V gene TRBV2; tentative D call: TRBD2 (5 bases). Germline V lookup: CDR1 SNHLY, CDR2 FYNNEI. V lost 11 bases to trimming and J lost 1 base, with 21 bases between them. The CDR3 is 15 amino acids.

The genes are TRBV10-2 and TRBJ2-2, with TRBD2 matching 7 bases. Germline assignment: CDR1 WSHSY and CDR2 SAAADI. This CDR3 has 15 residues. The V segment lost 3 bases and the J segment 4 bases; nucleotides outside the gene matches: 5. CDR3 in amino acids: CASSDSGGGTGELFF. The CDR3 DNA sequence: TGCGCCAGCAGTGATTCGGGGGGTGGCACCGGGGAGCTGTTTTTT.

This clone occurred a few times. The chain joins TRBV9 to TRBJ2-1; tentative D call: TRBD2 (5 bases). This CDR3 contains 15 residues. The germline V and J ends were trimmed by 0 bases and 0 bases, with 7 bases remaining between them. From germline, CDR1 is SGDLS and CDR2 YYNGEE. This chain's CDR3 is CASSVGSGSYNEQFF. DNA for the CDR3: TGTGCCAGCAGCGTAGGAAGCGGCTCCTACAATGAGCAGTTCTTC. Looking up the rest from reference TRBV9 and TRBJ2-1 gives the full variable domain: DSGVTQTPKHLITATGQRVTLRCSPRSGDLSVYWYQQSLDQGLQFLIQYYNGEERAKGNILERFSAQQFPDLHSELNLSSLELGDSALYFCASSVGSGSYNEQFFGPGTRLTVL.

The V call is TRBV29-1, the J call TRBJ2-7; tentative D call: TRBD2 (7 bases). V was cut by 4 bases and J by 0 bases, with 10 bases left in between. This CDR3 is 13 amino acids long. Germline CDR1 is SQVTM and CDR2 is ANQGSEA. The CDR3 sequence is CSVAGGLSYEQYF. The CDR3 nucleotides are TGCAGCGTTGCGGGGGGCCTCTCCTACGAGCAGTACTTC.

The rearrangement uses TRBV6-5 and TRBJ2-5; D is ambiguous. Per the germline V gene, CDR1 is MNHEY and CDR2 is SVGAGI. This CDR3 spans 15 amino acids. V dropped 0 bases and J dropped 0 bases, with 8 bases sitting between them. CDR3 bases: TGTGCCAGCAGTTACTCCTACTTATACCAAGAGACCCAGTACTTC. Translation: CASSYSYLYQETQYF.